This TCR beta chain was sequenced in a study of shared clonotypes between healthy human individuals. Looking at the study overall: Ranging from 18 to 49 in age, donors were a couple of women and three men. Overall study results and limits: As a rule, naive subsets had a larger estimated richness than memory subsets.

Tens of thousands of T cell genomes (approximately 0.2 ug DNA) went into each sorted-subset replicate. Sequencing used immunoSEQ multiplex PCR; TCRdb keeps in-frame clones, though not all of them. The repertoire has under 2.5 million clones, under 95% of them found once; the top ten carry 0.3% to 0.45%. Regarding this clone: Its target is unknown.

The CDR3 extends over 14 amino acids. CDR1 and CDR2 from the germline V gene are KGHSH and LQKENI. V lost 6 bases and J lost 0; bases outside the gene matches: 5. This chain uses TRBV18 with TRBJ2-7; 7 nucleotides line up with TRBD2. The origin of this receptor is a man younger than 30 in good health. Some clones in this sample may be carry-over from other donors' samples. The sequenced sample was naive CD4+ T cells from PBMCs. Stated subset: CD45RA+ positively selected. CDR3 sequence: CASSQSSGSYEQYF. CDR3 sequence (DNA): TGTGCCAGCTCGCAGTCTAGCGGCTCCTACGAGCAGTACTTC.